Below, one T cell receptor (beta chain) is given with its context. Its antigen is currently unknown. CDR1 LNHNV and CDR2 YYDKDF come from the germline V gene (reference sequence). V was clipped by 5 bases and J by 6 bases, with 16 bases between them. This CDR3 contains 14 residues. The sample belongs to a study of shared clonotypes between healthy human individuals. As for the study in general: Per donor, three plates held CD4 naive cells, three held CD4 memory, two held CD8 naive and one held CD8 memory.

Libraries were prepared by immunoSEQ multiplex PCR; TCRdb keeps only in-frame clonotypes and omits some of them. Of 550,000 to 800,000 clones listed, 90% are singletons. General study points: Clonotypes which were not shared had lower generation probabilities than clonotypes that all four donors shared.

The chain joins TRBV15 to TRBJ1-1; TRBD1 is a possible D gene (5 bases). The TCR was taken from a young man in good health. Some clones in this sample may be carry-over from other donors' samples. Sequencing was carried out using memory CD8+ T cells from PBMCs. As to subset: CD45RO+ cells pooled with CCR7-negative TemRA cells. CDR3 in amino acids: CATSHVAGGAEAFF. For the CDR3, the DNA is TGTGCCACCAGCCACGTAGCCGGGGGGGCTGAAGCTTTCTTT.